This entry describes one T cell receptor beta chain. This CDR3 is 15 amino acids long. From germline, CDR1 is SGHRS and CDR2 YFSETQ. J was trimmed by 4 bases and V by 1 base; bases with no gene match: 7. The entry originates in a study of blood T cell repertoires in COVID-19. Across the study: Sites across the United States, Italy and Spain contributed samples from acute and convalescent COVID-19. Nucleic acid was either cDNA or gDNA, and it came from T cells, B-cell-depleted T cells, or PBMCs.

Authors' methods: How many nucleated cells were present was estimated from reference gene primer amplification. Sequencing used immunoSEQ multiplex PCR; TCRdb keeps in-frame clones, though not all of them. V and J calls and clone size are as listed in that table; D and trimming were resolved from the DNA. Of approximately 190,000 clones listed, 80% to 90% are singletons. V gene TRBV5-1 combines with J gene TRBJ1-2; 7 nucleotides match TRBD1. Sequencing used peripheral blood. The receptor's source is a human donor in a cohort sampled during active COVID-19. This CDR3 reads CASSLNSGQSYGYTF. CDR3 in DNA: TGCGCCAGCAGCTTGAACTCGGGACAGAGCTATGGCTACACCTTC.